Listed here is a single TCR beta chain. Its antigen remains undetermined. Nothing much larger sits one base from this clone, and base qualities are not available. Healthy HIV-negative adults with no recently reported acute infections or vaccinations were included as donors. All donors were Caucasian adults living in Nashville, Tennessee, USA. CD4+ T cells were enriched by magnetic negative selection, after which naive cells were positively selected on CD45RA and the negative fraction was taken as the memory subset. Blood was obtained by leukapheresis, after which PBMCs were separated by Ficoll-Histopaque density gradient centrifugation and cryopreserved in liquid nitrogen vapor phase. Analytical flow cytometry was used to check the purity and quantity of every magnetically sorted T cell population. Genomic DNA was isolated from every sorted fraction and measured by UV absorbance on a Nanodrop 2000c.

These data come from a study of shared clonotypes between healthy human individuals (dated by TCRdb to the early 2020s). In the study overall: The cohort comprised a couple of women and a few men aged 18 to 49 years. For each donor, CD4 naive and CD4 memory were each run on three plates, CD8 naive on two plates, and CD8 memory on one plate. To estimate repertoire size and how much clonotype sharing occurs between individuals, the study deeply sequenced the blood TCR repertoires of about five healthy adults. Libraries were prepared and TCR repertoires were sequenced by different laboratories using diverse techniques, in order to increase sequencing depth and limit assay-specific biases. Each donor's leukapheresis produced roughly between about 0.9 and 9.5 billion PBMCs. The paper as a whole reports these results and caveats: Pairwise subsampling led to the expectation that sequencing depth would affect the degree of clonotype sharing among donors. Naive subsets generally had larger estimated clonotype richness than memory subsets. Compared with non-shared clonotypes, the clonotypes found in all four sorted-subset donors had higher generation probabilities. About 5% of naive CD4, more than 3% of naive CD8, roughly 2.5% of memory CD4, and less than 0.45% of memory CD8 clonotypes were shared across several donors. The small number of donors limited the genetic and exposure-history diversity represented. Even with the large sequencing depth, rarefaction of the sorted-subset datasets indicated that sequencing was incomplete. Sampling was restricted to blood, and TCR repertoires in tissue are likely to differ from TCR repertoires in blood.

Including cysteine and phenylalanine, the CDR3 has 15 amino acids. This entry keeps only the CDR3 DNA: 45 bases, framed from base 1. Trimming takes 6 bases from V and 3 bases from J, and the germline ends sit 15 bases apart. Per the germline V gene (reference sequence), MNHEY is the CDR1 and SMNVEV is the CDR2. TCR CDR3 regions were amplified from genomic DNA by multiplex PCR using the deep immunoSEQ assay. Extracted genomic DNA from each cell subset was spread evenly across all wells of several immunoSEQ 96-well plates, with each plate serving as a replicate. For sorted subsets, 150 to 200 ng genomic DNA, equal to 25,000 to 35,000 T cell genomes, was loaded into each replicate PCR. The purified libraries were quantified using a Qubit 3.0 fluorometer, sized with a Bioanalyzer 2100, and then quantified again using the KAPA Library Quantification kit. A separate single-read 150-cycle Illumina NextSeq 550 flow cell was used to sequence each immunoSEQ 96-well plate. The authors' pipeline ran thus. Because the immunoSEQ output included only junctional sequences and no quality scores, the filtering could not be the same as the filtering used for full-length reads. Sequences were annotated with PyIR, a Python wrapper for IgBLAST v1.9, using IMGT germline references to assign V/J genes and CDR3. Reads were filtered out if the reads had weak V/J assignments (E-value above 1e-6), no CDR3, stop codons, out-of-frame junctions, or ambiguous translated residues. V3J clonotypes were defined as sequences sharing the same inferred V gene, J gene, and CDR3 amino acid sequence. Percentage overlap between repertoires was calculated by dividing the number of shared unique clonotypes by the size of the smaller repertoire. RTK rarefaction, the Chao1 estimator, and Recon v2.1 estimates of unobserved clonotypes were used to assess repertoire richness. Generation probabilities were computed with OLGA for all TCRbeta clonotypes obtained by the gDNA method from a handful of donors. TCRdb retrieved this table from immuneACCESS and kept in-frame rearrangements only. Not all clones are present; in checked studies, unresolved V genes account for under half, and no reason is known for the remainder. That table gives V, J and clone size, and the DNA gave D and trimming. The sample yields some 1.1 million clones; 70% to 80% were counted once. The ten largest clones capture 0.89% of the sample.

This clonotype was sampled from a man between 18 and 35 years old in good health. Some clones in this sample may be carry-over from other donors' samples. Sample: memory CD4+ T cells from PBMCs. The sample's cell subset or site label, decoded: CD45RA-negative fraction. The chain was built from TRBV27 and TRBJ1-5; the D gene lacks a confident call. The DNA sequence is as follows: TGTGCCAGCAGCCTCCTCACCGATTACAATCAGCCCCAGCATTTT. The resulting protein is CASSLLTDYNQPQHF.